This T cell receptor (beta chain) was obtained from a study of post-analysis software for immune sequencing data. Study information: The disease courses spanned relapsing-remitting, secondary progressive and progressive-relapsing forms of multiple sclerosis.

This clonotype was counted a few times. Researchers reported that TCR beta cDNA libraries carried unique molecular identifiers. TCRdb redid the calling of the PCR reads with MiXCR, one entry per CDR3 protein. The sample lists hundreds of thousands of distinct CDR3 sequences; roughly 27% were seen once. This clonotype was sampled from a girl aged 10-17 years with multiple sclerosis. The sequencing input was blood.

CDR3 amino acids: CAIRGFGEQYF. The DNA of the CDR3 is TGTGCCATCAGGGGGTTCGGAGAGCAGTACTTC. V usage is TRBV2 and J usage is TRBJ2-7; 7 positions agree with TRBD1. The CDR3 has 11 amino acids. Per germline, CDR1 SNHLY and CDR2 FYNNEI. Trimming cost V 10 bases and J 7 bases; bases outside gene matches: 7.